This T cell receptor beta chain was sequenced during a study of cytomegalovirus exposure and HLA in healthy donors. PCR primers comprised 60 Vbeta and 13 Jbeta primers. Measured with immunoSEQ multiplex PCR; TCRdb has only the in-frame clones, and not every one. The data show some 130,000 clones, roughly three quarters seen once. Study outcomes and limitations: Later analysis suggested links between common viral pathogens and several top significant clusters.

Worth noting for this clone: As yet, its antigen is unknown.

Trimming removed 5 bases at V and 4 bases at J, with 14 bases between. The CDR3 runs 14 residues. Germline V gene data show CDR1 as MNHEY and CDR2 as SMNVEV (reference sequence). This rearrangement joins TRBV27 to TRBJ1-2; maybe TRBD1 (6 bases). This clonotype was obtained from a man aged 25 to 40 in good health and CMV-seronegative. Sequenced: PBMCs. The CDR3 is CASSRLGTLYGYTF. CDR3 DNA sequence: TGTGCCAGCAGTAGGCTCGGGACACTCTATGGCTACACCTTC.